This entry lists 28 T cell receptor beta chains sequenced from one sample in a study of blood T cell repertoires in acute mononucleosis. The time point was: acute infectious mononucleosis, at clinical presentation within 2 weeks of symptom onset (visit 1). Assay used: immunoSEQ multiplex PCR; TCRdb lists only in-frame clones, some missing. The sample gives some 6,600 clones, 25% to 30% of which show up once; more than 25% is in the top ten. This specimen was EBV YVL epitope tetramer+ CD8+ T cells sorted from PBMCs, taken during acute infectious mononucleosis. Regarding subset: CD8 T cells binding a tetramer with EBV BRLF1 109-117 peptide (YVL-BR). Receptors originate from a woman between 18 and 29 years old with infectious mononucleosis caused by EBV.

This clone was seen more than once but under ten times. It differs at one base from a far larger clone, so likely a read error. The CDR3 loop is CASSPGIAGGYEQYF. CDR3 bases: TGTGCTAGCAGCCCCGGGATAGCGGGGGGCTACGAGCAGTACTTC. The J gene is TRBJ2-7, the V gene TRBV7-7; TRBD2 matches 10 bases. The CDR3 extends over 15 amino acids. Germline loops: CDR1 SSHAT, CDR2 FNYEAQ (reference sequence). Looking up the rest from reference TRBV7-7 and TRBJ2-7 gives the full variable domain: GAGVSQSPRYKVTKRGQDVTLRCDPISSHATLYWYQQALGQGPEFLTYFNYEAQPDKSGLPSDRFSAERPEGSISTLTIQRTEQRDSAMYRCASSPGIAGGYEQYFGPGTRLTVT.

The chain uses TRBV11-3 and TRBJ2-1; weak D call: TRBD2 (6 bases). V was cut by 6 bases and J by 10 bases, with 22 bases left in between. Germline CDR1 is SGHNT and CDR2 is YENEEA. This CDR3 region has 15 residues. The CDR3 reads CASSNYWEATGEQFF. The CDR3 nucleotides read TGTGCCAGCAGTAATTACTGGGAGGCCACTGGAGAGCAGTTCTTC.

Notes on this clone: A read error may explain this, as a much larger clone is one base away. This chain connects TRBV7-9 to TRBJ2-7, with 9 nucleotides matching TRBD1. CDR3 length: 16 amino acids. Losses at the gene ends were 10 bases for V and 3 bases for J; bases not matched to a gene: 16. Germline-derived CDR1 and CDR2 are SEHNR and FQNEAQ (reference sequence). The CDR3 nucleotides are TGTGCCACCGACAAGAGGACCACGGGACAGGGCTACGAGCAGTACTTC. This gives the protein CATDKRTTGQGYEQYF.

Comment on this clone: This sequence is one base from a far larger clone and is likely a read error. The rearrangement uses TRBV6-5 and TRBJ1-2; 8 nucleotides align to TRBD1. CDR1 is MNHEY and CDR2 is SVGAGI in the germline V gene. This CDR3 region has 14 residues. CDR3: CTSSPQGGDFGYTF. CDR3 bases: TGTACCAGCAGTCCACAGGGGGGAGATTTCGGCTACACCTTC.

This clone was counted between two and nine times. The germline gene is not matched at one end of the junction; a read error may be the cause. Other DNA sequences within the sample encode an identical CDR3. The chain couples TRBV11-2 to TRBJ2-7; TRBD1 might be the D (5 bases). The germline V gene has CDR1 SGHAT and CDR2 FQNNGV. The CDR3 consists of 15 residues. DNA of the CDR3: TGCGCCAGCAGCCAAGTGCGAGACAGCCCCTACGAGCAGTACTTC. Encoded protein: CASSQVRDSPYEQYF.

This clone showed up just a few times. The V call is TRBV6-1, the J call TRBJ1-5; D not resolved. Germline CDR1 MNHNS, CDR2 SASEGT. The CDR3 has 15 amino acids. Between the trimmed V and J ends, which lost 6 bases and 2 bases, there was a span of 14 bases. CDR3 sequence: CASRALKGGNQPQHF. The CDR3 coding sequence is TGTGCCAGCAGGGCCCTCAAGGGAGGCAATCAGCCCCAGCATTTT.

This clone appeared a few times. Here the CDR3 reads CASSPYLGGQETQYF. The CDR3 DNA reads as TGTGCCAGCAGCCCTTATTTGGGGGGCCAAGAGACCCAGTACTTC. The chain joins TRBV5-4 to TRBJ2-5; weak D call: TRBD2 (6 bases). Germline CDR1 is SGHNT and CDR2 is YYREEE (reference sequence). This CDR3 is built from 15 residues. The V end lost 4 bases, the J end lost 1 base, and 14 bases lay between the germline ends.

The rearrangement uses TRBV4-1 and TRBJ2-7; maybe TRBD2 (6 bases). This CDR3 is built from 13 residues. The germline gives CDR1 MGHRA, CDR2 YSYEKL. V was clipped by 5 bases and J by 5 bases, with 13 bases between them. The CDR3 nucleotides are TGCGCCAGCAGCTTGGCGGGGTCGGACGAGCAGTACTTC. It encodes CASSLAGSDEQYF.

Only a few counts were recorded for this clone. This chain connects TRBV27 to TRBJ2-7; 9 bases are a match to TRBD1. CDR1 and CDR2 from the germline V gene are MNHEY and SMNVEV (reference sequence). CDR3 length: 12 amino acids. Unmatched junction bases numbered 6, after V lost 10 bases and J lost 5 bases. CDR3 DNA sequence: TGTGCCACTACAGGGGGCTACAACGAGCAGTACTTC. Translation gives CATTGGYNEQYF.

This clone has at least ten counts. The rearrangement uses TRBV11-2 and TRBJ2-3, with a tentative D call TRBD1 (5 bases). Germline CDR1 reads SGHAT; CDR2 reads FQNNGV. This CDR3 region has 14 residues. V lost 5 bases to trimming and J lost 5 bases, with 14 bases between them. For the CDR3, the DNA is TGTGCCAGCAGCCCGCTGGGGCTAGGAGATACGCAGTATTTT. This codes for CASSPLGLGDTQYF.

The J gene is TRBJ2-7, the V gene TRBV7-9; maybe TRBD2 (5 bases). Germline V gene data show CDR1 as SEHNR and CDR2 as FQNEAQ (reference sequence). The length of the CDR3 is 14 residues. Trimming stripped 6 bases from V and 1 base from J, with 13 bases between. Written as DNA, the CDR3 is TGTGCCAGCAGTGGCTACGGGGATTCCTACGAGCAGTACTTC. Amino acids: CASSGYGDSYEQYF.

This clone was detected a few times. CDR3 protein: CASSLGTLQYF. For the CDR3, the DNA is TGTGCCAGCAGCCTCGGGACTCTTCAGTACTTC. The V gene is TRBV11-3, the J gene TRBJ2-7; D is perhaps TRBD2 (6 bases). Germline CDR1 SGHNT, CDR2 YENEEA. This CDR3 is built from 11 residues. V lost 5 bases and J 10 bases, leaving 12 bases between the germline ends. The full variable domain, its missing parts supplied by reference TRBV11-3 and TRBJ2-7, is EAGVVQSPRYKIIEKKQPVAFWCNPISGHNTLYWYLQNLGQGPELLIRYENEEAVDDSQLPKDRFSAERLKGVDSTLKIQPAELGDSAVYLCASSLGTLQYFGPGTRLTVT.

This chain joins TRBV9 and TRBJ1-2; D gene unclear. The length of the CDR3 is 13 residues. Trimming removed 5 bases at V and 6 bases at J, with 14 bases between. Germline assignment: CDR1 SGDLS and CDR2 YYNGEE. CDR3: CASSPPGSHGYTF. CDR3 nucleotide sequence: TGTGCCAGCAGTCCCCCCGGGTCCCATGGCTACACCTTC.

By sample share, this clone is medium-sized. This chain connects TRBV30 to TRBJ2-2, with 11 positions matching TRBD2. CDR1 is GTSNPN, CDR2 SVGIG, per germline (reference sequence). The CDR3 length is 16 residues. Trimming took 5 bases from V and 4 from J; bases not matched to a gene: 9. For the CDR3, the DNA is TGTGCCTGGTCCGTTTTAGCGGGAGGGACCACCGGGGAGCTGTTTTTT. Amino acids: CAWSVLAGGTTGELFF.

The V gene is TRBV30, the J gene TRBJ2-1; 12 nucleotides agree with TRBD2. Germline values: CDR1 GTSNPN, CDR2 SVGIG (reference sequence). The CDR3 contains 15 residues. The J segment lost 10 bases and the V segment lost 8 bases, leaving 15 bases of the junction unmatched. Here the CDR3 reads CASSHQTGTSGEQFF. CDR3 sequence (DNA): TGTGCCAGCAGCCATCAAACCGGGACTAGCGGGGAGCAGTTCTTC.

The chain carries TRBV5-6 and TRBJ2-1; 10 bases line up with TRBD2. The trim removed 0 bases at V and 8 bases at J, leaving 14 bases unmatched. Germline V gene sequence: CDR1 SGHDT, CDR2 YYEEEE. The CDR3 is made up of 18 amino acids. DNA of the CDR3: TGTGCCAGCAGCTTGGCAGCGGGACTAGCGCCCCACCCCGATGAGCAGTTCTTC. This encodes CASSLAAGLAPHPDEQFF.

This clone is categorized as medium-sized. The CDR3 DNA sequence: TGTGCCAGCAGCTTAGTCGCAGGGGACTATGGCTACACCTTC. Translated, it gives CASSLVAGDYGYTF. V usage is TRBV11-2 and J usage is TRBJ1-2, with D possibly being TRBD1 (6 bases). CDR1 SGHAT and CDR2 FQNNGV come from the germline V gene. This CDR3 is built from 14 residues. V shed 1 base and J shed 3 bases, with 9 bases lying between them.

A remark on this clone: This sequence is one base from a far larger clone and is likely a read error. The chain has TRBV6-6 and TRBJ1-2; tentatively, D is TRBD1 (6 bases). CDR1 is MNHNY and CDR2 is SVGAGI in the germline V gene (reference sequence). The CDR3 consists of 14 residues. Here the CDR3 reads CTSTPGQPNYGYTF. The CDR3 DNA reads as TGTACCAGCACTCCTGGACAGCCCAACTATGGCTACACCTTC.

In regard to this clone: It is likely a read error: a sequence one base away is far more abundant. The same CDR3 arises from other DNA sequences in this sample as well. J is TRBJ1-5 and V is TRBV6-5; TRBD1 is a possible D gene (6 bases). The V and J ends lost 2 bases and 3 bases respectively, with 11 bases between them. Germline V CDR1 and CDR2: MNHEY, SVGAGI. The CDR3 is 15 amino acids. The CDR3 loop reads CASSYLRGSNQPQHF. The CDR3 DNA reads as TGTGCCAGCAGTTACCTCAGGGGATCCAATCAGCCCCAGCATTTT.

This clone was detected a few times. The chain combines TRBV7-9 with TRBJ2-7; D remains ambiguous. The CDR3 sequence is 11 residues long. Trimming took 8 bases from V and 5 from J, leaving 10 bases between them. Germline CDR1 reads SEHNR; CDR2 reads FQNEAQ (reference sequence). CDR3 amino acids: CASGSSHEQYF. The CDR3 nucleotides are TGTGCCAGCGGCTCCAGCCACGAGCAGTACTTC.

This clone was detected only a few times. The chain has TRBV6-5 and TRBJ2-5; D is perhaps TRBD2 (6 bases). Germline V lookup: CDR1 MNHEY, CDR2 SVGAGI. This CDR3 is built from 14 residues. V was pared by 4 bases and J by 5 bases, with 14 bases between. The CDR3 spells CASSFRTTLETQYF. The CDR3 nucleotides are TGTGCCAGCAGTTTTCGGACTACCCTTGAGACCCAGTACTTC.

The chain has TRBV6-5 and TRBJ2-7, with 8 positions matching TRBD2. J lost 3 bases, V lost 5 bases, and 6 bases had no gene match. The CDR3 sequence is 14 residues long. Per germline, CDR1 MNHEY and CDR2 SVGAGI. CDR3 in amino acids: CASSVTGGHYEQYF. The CDR3 bases are TGTGCCAGCAGTGTGACGGGGGGGCACTACGAGCAGTACTTC.

The chain carries TRBV5-6 and TRBJ2-7, with D maybe TRBD1 (6 bases). Germline values: CDR1 SGHDT, CDR2 YYEEEE. Trimming left V 5 bases short and J 2 bases short, with 14 bases between. The CDR3 loop spans 14 amino acids. CDR3 sequence (DNA): TGTGCCAGCAGTTCCCGGACAGCTACCTACGAGCAGTACTTC. Translating it yields CASSSRTATYEQYF.

In its sample, this clone was seen many times. The junction differs from germline at one of its ends, possibly a read error. This same CDR3 is encoded by further DNA sequences in the sample. V is TRBV7-3 and J is TRBJ2-7, with D unclear. The germline V gene encodes CDR1 SGHTA and CDR2 FQGTGA. CDR3 length equals 13 residues. The DNA for the CDR3 is TGCGCCAGCAGCCAAGACCCCAGCTACGAGCAGTACTTC. It specifies CASSQDPSYEQYF.

The chain has TRBV6-1 and TRBJ2-7; 8 nucleotides align to TRBD2. The CDR3 covers 14 residues. The J segment lost 3 bases and the V segment lost 4 bases, leaving 5 bases of the junction unmatched. Germline CDR1 MNHNS, CDR2 SASEGT. CDR3 DNA: TGTGCCAGCAGTGTGACGGGGGGGCACTACGAGCAGTACTTC. It yields the protein CASSVTGGHYEQYF.

This clone appeared a few times. This chain joins TRBV7-9 and TRBJ2-1, with a weak D call TRBD2 (6 bases). Germline CDR1 reads SEHNR; CDR2 reads FQNEAQ (reference sequence). Trimming cost V 11 bases and J 8 bases, with 25 bases left between them. This CDR3 contains 15 residues. The CDR3 DNA is TGTGCCTGGAGCCGCCCGGGACTCCAAGGGGATGAGCAGTTCTTC. Its protein product is CAWSRPGLQGDEQFF.

This clone occurred a few times. Since a much larger clone is just one base distant, this may be a read error. This chain connects TRBV25-1 to TRBJ2-1; no clear D. The germline V gene has CDR1 MGHDK and CDR2 SYGVNS. Trimming pared 6 bases from V and 7 bases from J, leaving 13 bases between. The CDR3 sequence is 13 residues long. The CDR3 sequence is CASSLALQNEQFF. The CDR3 DNA sequence: TGTGCCAGCAGCTTGGCCCTTCAAAATGAGCAGTTCTTC.

This clone was recorded at least ten times. The likely explanation is a read error, given a far larger clone one base away. The J gene is TRBJ2-7, the V gene TRBV19, with D possibly TRBD2 on 6 matching bases. The CDR3 spans 14 residues. Germline CDR1 is LNHDA and CDR2 is SQIVND (reference sequence). The DNA for the CDR3 is TGTGCCAGTAGATTGGCGGGGAATGTGGACGAGCAGTGCTTC. Translation gives CASRLAGNVDEQCF.